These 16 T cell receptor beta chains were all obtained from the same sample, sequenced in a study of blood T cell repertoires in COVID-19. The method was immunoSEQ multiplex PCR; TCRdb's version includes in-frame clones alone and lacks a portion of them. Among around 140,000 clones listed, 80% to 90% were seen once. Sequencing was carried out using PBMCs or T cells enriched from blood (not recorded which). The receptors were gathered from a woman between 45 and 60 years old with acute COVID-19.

In nucleotides, the CDR3 is TGTGCCAGCAGCCCGGACAGGAGTGATTATAGCAATCAGCCCCAGCATTTT. Amino acids: CASSPDRSDYSNQPQHF. This sequence joins TRBV9 and TRBJ1-5; TRBD1 matches at 7 bases. V was pared by 4 bases and J by 0 bases, with 10 bases of the junction left unmatched. Germline CDR1 is SGDLS and CDR2 is YYNGEE. This CDR3 has 17 amino acids.

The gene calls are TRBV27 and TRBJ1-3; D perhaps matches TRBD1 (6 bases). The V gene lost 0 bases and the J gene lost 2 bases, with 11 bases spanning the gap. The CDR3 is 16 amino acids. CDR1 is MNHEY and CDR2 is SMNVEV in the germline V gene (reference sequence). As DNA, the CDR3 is TGTGCCAGCAGTTTATCCGGAACAGGGCCTGGAAACACCATATATTTT. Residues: CASSLSGTGPGNTIYF.

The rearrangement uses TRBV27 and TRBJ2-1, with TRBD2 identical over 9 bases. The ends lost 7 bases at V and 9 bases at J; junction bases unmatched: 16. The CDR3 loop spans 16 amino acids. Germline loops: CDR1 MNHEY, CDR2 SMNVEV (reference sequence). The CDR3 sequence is CASTTRLGGRVREQFF. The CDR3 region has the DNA TGTGCCAGCACCACTAGGCTCGGCGGGAGGGTTCGTGAGCAGTTCTTC.

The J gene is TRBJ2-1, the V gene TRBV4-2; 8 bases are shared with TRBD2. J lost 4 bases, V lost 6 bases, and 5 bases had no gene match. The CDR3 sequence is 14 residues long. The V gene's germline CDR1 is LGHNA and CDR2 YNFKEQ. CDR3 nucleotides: TGTGCCAGCAGGATGCGGGAGGAGTACAATGAGCAGTTCTTC. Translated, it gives CASRMREEYNEQFF.

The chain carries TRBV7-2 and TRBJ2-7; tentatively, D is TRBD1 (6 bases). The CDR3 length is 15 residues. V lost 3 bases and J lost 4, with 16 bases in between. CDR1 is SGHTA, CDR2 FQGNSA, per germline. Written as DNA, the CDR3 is TGTGCCAGCAGCTTTTCGACAGGCAATGGGTACGAGCAGTACTTC. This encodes CASSFSTGNGYEQYF.

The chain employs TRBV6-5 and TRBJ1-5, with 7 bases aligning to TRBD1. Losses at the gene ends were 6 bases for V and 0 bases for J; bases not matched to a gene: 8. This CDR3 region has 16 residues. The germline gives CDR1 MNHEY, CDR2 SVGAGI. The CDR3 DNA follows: TGTGCCAGCAGATACGAGGGGGCAGGTAGCAATCAGCCCCAGCATTTT. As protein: CASRYEGAGSNQPQHF.

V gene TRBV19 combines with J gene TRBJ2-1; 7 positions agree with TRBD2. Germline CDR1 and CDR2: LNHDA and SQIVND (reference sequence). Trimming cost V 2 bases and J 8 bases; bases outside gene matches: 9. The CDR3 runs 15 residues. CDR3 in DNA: TGTGCCAGTAGTATACGGCTAGCGGCGTTTGATGAGCAGTTCTTC. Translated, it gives CASSIRLAAFDEQFF.

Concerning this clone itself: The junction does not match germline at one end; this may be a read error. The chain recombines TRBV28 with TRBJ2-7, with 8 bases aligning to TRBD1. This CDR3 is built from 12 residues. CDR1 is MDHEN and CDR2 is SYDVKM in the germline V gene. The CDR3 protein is CASSIPGGGWHF. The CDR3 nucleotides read TGTGCCAGCAGTATCCCAGGGGGCGGATGGCACTTC.

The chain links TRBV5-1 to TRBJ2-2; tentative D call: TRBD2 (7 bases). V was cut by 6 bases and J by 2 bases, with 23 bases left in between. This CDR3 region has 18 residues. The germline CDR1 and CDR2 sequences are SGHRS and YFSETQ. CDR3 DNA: TGCGCCAGCACGGGGGCCCATGTGCGGGAGAGAAACACCGGGGAGCTGTTTTTT. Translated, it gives CASTGAHVRERNTGELFF.

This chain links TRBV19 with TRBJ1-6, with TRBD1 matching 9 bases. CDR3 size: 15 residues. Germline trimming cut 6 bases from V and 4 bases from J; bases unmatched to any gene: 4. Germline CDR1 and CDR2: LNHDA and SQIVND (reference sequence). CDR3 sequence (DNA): TGTGCCAGTAGCTCGGGACAGGGTTATAATTCACCCCTCCACTTT. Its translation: CASSSGQGYNSPLHF.

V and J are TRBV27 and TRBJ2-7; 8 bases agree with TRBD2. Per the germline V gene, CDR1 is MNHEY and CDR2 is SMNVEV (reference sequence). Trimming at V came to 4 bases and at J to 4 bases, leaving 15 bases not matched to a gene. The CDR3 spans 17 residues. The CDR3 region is CASSSFRGGPALYEQYF. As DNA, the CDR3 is TGTGCCAGCAGTTCTTTCCGGGGGGGGCCCGCCCTTTACGAGCAGTACTTC.

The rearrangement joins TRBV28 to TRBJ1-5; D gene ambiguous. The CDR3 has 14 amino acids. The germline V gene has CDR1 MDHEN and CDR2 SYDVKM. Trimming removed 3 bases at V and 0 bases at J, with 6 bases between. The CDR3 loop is CASSFHSSNQPQHF. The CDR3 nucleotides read TGTGCCAGCAGTTTTCACAGTAGCAATCAGCCCCAGCATTTT.

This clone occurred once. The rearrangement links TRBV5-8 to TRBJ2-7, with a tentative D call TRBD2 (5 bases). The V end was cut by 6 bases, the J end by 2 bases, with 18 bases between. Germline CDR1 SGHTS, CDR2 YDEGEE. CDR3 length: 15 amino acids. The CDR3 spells CASNEPRGGTYEQYF. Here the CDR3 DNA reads TGTGCCAGCAACGAACCAAGAGGAGGTACCTACGAGCAGTACTTC.

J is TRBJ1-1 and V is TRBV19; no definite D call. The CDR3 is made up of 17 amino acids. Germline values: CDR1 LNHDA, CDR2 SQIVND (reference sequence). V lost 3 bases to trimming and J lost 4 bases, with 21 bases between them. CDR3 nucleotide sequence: TGTGCCAGTAGTATGGCGGGAGAGATCCCCTGGGGCACTGAAGCTTTCTTT. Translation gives CASSMAGEIPWGTEAFF. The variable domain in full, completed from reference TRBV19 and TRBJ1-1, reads DGGITQSPKYLFRKEGQNVTLSCEQNLNHDAMYWYRQDPGQGLRLIYYSQIVNDFQKGDIAEGYSVSREKKESFPLTVTSAQKNPTAFYLCASSMAGEIPWGTEAFFGQGTRLTVV.

The CDR3 DNA sequence: TGTGCCAGCAGTGAACGGGACAGGGGCCCGAACACTGAAGCTTTCTTT. This gives the protein CASSERDRGPNTEAFF. This chain joins TRBV6-1 and TRBJ1-1; 10 bases are shared with TRBD1. J lost 1 base, V lost 2 bases, and 4 bases had no gene match. The CDR3 spans 16 residues. CDR1 and CDR2 (germline): MNHNS, SASEGT.

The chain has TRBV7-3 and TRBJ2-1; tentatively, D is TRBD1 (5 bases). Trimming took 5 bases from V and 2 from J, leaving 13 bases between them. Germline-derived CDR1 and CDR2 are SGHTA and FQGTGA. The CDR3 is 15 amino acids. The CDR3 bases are TGTGCCAGCAGCGGGGCGACAGAACCCTACAATGAGCAGTTCTTC. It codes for CASSGATEPYNEQFF.